The clone carrying this T cell receptor beta chain appeared many times. The data originate from a study of identical twins. TCRdb processed the 5' RACE reads anew with MiXCR; each CDR3 protein has one entry. This sample carries 500,000 to 650,000 distinct CDR3 sequences, under 25% of them seen once, and the ten largest clones take 0.4% to 0.6%. The V gene's germline CDR1 is SGHTA and CDR2 FQGTGA. The V segment lost 6 bases and the J segment 3 bases; nucleotides outside the gene matches: 11. The CDR3 spans 17 residues. The same data also went into a second study, on yellow fever vaccine responses in identical twins.

V is TRBV7-3 and J is TRBJ2-6; 7 bases agree with TRBD2. This TCR was sampled from a woman under 30 in good health. Specimen: CD4+ T cells sorted from blood. The CDR3 region has the DNA TGTGCCAGCAGTTCCATGAAGCGGGAACTTGGGGCCAACGTCCTGACTTTC. Amino acid sequence: CASSSMKRELGANVLTF. Full variable domain (missing parts from reference TRBV7-3 and TRBJ2-6): GAGVSQTPSNKVTEKGKYVELRCDPISGHTALYWYRQSLGQGPEFLIYFQGTGAADDSGLPNDRFFAVRPEGSVSTLKIQRTERGDSAVYLCASSSMKRELGANVLTFGAGSRLTVL.